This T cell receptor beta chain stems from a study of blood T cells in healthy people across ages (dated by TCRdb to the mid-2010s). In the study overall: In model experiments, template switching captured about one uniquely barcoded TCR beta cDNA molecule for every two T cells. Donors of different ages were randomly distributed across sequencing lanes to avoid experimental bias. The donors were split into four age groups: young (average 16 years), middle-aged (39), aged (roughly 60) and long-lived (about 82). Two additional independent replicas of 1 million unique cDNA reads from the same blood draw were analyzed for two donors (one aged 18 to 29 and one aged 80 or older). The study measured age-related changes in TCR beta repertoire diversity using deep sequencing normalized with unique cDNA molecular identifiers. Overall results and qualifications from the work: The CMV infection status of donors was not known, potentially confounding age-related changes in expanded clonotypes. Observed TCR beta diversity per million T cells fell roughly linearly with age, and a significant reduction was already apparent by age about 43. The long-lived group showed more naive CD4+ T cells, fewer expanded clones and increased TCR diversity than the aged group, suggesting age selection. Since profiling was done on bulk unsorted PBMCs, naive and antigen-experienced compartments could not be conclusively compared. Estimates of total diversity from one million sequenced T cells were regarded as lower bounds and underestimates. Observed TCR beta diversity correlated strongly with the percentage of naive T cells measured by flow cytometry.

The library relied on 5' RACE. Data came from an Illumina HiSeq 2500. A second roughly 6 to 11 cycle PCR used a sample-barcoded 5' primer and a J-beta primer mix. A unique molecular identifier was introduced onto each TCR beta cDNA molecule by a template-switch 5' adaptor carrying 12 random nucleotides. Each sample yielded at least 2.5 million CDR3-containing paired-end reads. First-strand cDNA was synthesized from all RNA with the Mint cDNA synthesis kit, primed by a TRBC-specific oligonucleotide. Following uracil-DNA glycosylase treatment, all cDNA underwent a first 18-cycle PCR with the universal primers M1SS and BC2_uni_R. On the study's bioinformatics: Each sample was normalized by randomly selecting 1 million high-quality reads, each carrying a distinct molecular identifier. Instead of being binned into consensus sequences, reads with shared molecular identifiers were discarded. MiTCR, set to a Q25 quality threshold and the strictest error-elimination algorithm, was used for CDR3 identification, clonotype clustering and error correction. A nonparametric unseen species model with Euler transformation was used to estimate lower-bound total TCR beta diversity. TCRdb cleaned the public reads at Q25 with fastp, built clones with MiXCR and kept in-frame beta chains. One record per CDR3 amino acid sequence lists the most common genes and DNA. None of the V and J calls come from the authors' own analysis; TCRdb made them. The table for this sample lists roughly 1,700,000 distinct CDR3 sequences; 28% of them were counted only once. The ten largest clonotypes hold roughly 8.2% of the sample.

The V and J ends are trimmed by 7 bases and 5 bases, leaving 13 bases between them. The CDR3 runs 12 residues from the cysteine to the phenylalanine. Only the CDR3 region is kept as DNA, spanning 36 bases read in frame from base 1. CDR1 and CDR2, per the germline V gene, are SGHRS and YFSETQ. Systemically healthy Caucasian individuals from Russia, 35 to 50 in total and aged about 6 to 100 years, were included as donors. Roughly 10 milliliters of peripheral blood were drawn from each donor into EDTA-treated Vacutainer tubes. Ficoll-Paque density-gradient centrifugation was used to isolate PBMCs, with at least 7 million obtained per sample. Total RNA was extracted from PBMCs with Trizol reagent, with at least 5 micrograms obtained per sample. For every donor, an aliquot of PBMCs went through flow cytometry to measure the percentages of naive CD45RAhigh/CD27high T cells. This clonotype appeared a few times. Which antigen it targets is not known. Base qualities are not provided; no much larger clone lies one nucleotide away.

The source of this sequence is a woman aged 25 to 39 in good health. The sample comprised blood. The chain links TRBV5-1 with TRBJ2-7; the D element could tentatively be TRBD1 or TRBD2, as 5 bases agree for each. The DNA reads TGCGCCAGCCGGGGCCAACCCGACGAGCAGTACTTC. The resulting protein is CASRGQPDEQYF.